These T cell receptor beta chains were read from a single sample in a study of blood T cell repertoires in COVID-19. This table comes from immunoSEQ multiplex PCR, and its TCRdb copy is limited to in-frame clones, with some not included. Here the sample spans roughly 400,000 clones, around 89% being singletons. Sequenced material: PBMCs or T cells enriched from blood (not recorded which). Every receptor here comes from a man younger than 40 who had recovered from COVID-19. The CDR3 runs from the conserved cysteine through the conserved F or W. The D gene is left open where the match is weak. Size is stated for part of the rows, as once, few or many counts, or as a class when the clone is expanded.

clone_size j_call v_call d_call cdr3_aa cdr3_nt
NA TRBJ2-7 TRBV7-2 NA CASSFRIDSREQYF TGTGCCAGCAGCTTCCGAATAGACAGCCGCGAGCAGTACTTC
NA TRBJ1-2 TRBV15 NA CATSRDWPDANYGYTF TGTGCCACCAGCAGAGATTGGCCAGATGCTAACTATGGCTACACCTTC
NA TRBJ1-1 TRBV12-5 NA CASGSALKPRNTEAFF TGTGCTAGTGGTTCCGCATTAAAACCGAGGAACACTGAAGCTTTCTTT
NA TRBJ2-3 TRBV7-8 NA CASSWPGQNTDTQYF TGTGCCAGCAGCTGGCCGGGACAAAACACAGATACGCAGTATTTT
NA TRBJ2-3 TRBV20-1 TRBD2 CSASVTSGPDTQYF TGCAGTGCTAGTGTGACTAGCGGGCCGGATACGCAGTATTTT
NA TRBJ1-6 TRBV2 NA CASRPTDRNNSPLHF TGTGCCAGCAGACCCACGGACAGAAATAATTCACCCCTCCACTTT
NA TRBJ2-7 TRBV12-3/TRBV12-4 NA CASSLSLAYEQYF TGTGCCAGCAGTTTATCACTAGCCTACGAGCAGTACTTC
NA TRBJ2-5 TRBV5-1 NA CASSLGQLEETQYF TGCGCCAGCAGCTTGGGACAGCTAGAGGAGACCCAGTACTTC
NA TRBJ1-1 TRBV30 NA CACSQGMNTEAFF TGTGCCTGTTCACAGGGCATGAACACTGAAGCTTTCTTT
NA TRBJ2-5 TRBV5-5 NA CASSFTGSEETQYF TGTGCCAGCAGCTTTACAGGGTCTGAGGAGACCCAGTACTTC
NA TRBJ2-1 TRBV6-6 TRBD2 CASSHQREGLNEQFF TGTGCCAGCAGTCACCAGCGGGAGGGTTTAAATGAGCAGTTCTTC
NA TRBJ1-4 TRBV21-1 NA CASSKPPGRSEKLFF TGTGCCAGCAGCAAACCGCCAGGGAGGAGTGAAAAACTGTTTTTT
NA TRBJ2-1 TRBV29-1 NA CSVAHPNEQFF TGCAGCGTTGCACATCCTAATGAGCAGTTCTTC
NA TRBJ1-3 TRBV7-2 NA CASSPGGFGNTIYF TGTGCCAGCAGCCCCGGAGGGTTTGGAAACACCATATATTTT
NA TRBJ1-5 TRBV7-2 TRBD1 CASSPTDRVFNQPQHF TGTGCCAGCAGCCCGACGGACAGGGTCTTTAATCAGCCCCAGCATTTT
NA TRBJ1-6 TRBV19 NA CASSTQGAVDNSPLHF TGTGCCAGTAGTACACAGGGAGCAGTTGATAATTCACCCCTCCACTTT
NA TRBJ1-4 TRBV7-9 TRBD1 CASSLRGPNEKLFF TGTGCCAGCAGCTTGAGGGGGCCTAATGAAAAACTGTTTTTT
NA TRBJ1-5 TRBV19 NA CASSIGGVSNQPQHF TGTGCCAGTAGTATAGGCGGGGTAAGCAATCAGCCCCAGCATTTT
once TRBJ2-6 TRBV28 TRBD2 CASSFLGLAGVSGANVLTF TGTGCCAGCAGTTTTTTAGGGCTAGCGGGAGTCTCTGGGGCCAACGTCCTGACTTTC
NA TRBJ1-5 TRBV12-5 TRBD1 CASEMGQGNQPQHF TGTGCTAGTGAAATGGGACAGGGGAATCAGCCCCAGCATTTT
NA TRBJ2-1 TRBV7-9 TRBD2 CASSSLAGGGNEQFF TGTGCCAGCAGCTCGCTAGCGGGAGGGGGCAATGAGCAGTTCTTC
NA TRBJ2-1 TRBV27 NA CASSLTTPVHEQFF TGTGCCAGCAGTTTAACTACCCCCGTCCATGAGCAGTTCTTC
NA TRBJ2-2 TRBV27 NA CASSFSRNTGELFF TGTGCCAGTAGTTTTTCTAGGAACACCGGGGAGCTGTTTTTT
NA TRBJ1-1 TRBV28 NA CASTRGWDTEAFF TGTGCCAGCACCCGGGGGTGGGACACTGAAGCTTTCTTT
NA TRBJ2-2 TRBV24-1 NA CATSDLRRPNTGELFF TGTGCCACCAGTGATTTGAGGCGGCCGAACACCGGGGAGCTGTTTTTT
NA TRBJ2-7 TRBV10-3 NA CAISTTGHTTYEQYF TGTGCCATCAGTACAACGGGACACACAACCTACGAGCAGTACTTC
NA TRBJ1-5 TRBV28 TRBD1 CASSSGQGNQPQHF TGTGCCAGCAGTTCCGGACAGGGGAATCAGCCCCAGCATTTT
NA TRBJ1-1 TRBV29-1 NA CSVATQLNTEAFF TGCAGCGTCGCAACACAGCTGAACACTGAAGCTTTCTTT
NA TRBJ2-7 TRBV28 TRBD2 CASRPLTPRTSGSYEQYF TGTGCCAGCAGACCTTTGACCCCGCGGACTAGCGGGAGCTACGAGCAGTACTTC
NA TRBJ2-7 TRBV30 TRBD2 CAWSGLSGSREQYF TGTGCCTGGAGTGGTCTTAGCGGGAGTCGTGAGCAGTACTTC
NA TRBJ2-5 TRBV19 NA CASIDRRQETQYF TGTGCCAGTATTGACAGGAGACAAGAGACCCAGTACTTC
few TRBJ2-3 TRBV7-9 NA CASSLRWELGADTQYF TGTGCCAGCAGCTTAAGGTGGGAGTTGGGTGCAGATACGCAGTATTTT
NA TRBJ2-7 TRBV5-5 TRBD1 CASRRDRDYEQYF TGTGCCAGCAGACGGGACAGGGACTACGAGCAGTACTTC